These T cell receptor beta chains were read from a single sample in a study of OX40 agonist ivuxolimab in advanced cancers. Assay: immunoSEQ multiplex PCR; the TCRdb copy retains only in-frame clones and omits some. This sample yields approximately 58,000 clones, of which 82% are seen a single time; about 1.6% belongs to the top ten. This sample comprised CD4+ or CD8+ T cells sorted from blood, obtained in a trial of the OX40 agonist ivuxolimab. Receptor source: an adult with an advanced solid tumor such as melanoma, head and neck, liver or kidney cancer. CDR3s leave out the opening cysteine and the closing phenylalanine or tryptophan.

j_call	v_call	cdr3_aa
TRBJ2-1	TRBV2	ASGRREGYNEQF
TRBJ1-1	TRBV5-5	ASTSNRGPNTEAF
TRBJ1-1	TRBV18	ASSPQATFGTEAF
TRBJ1-3	TRBV30	AWSPDGNSGNTIY
TRBJ2-7	TRBV13	ASSFDSSYEQY
TRBJ2-1	TRBV7-7	ASSLGLGDIYEQF
TRBJ1-4	TRBV6-5	ASSYLSGFRAELF
TRBJ1-2	TRBV30	AWSIDSPYGYT
TRBJ1-1	TRBV10-1	ARPSGVTEAF
TRBJ2-3	TRBV10-2	ASSETSGRRSDTQY
TRBJ2-6	TRBV30	AWSPGTAGANVLT
TRBJ2-2	TRBV7-2	ASSWTTGELF
TRBJ1-2	TRBV28	ASSLGTGTVRGYT
TRBJ2-1	TRBV6-1	ASRLTSHNEQF
TRBJ2-4	TRBV2	ASSQQGTLAKNIQY
TRBJ1-1	TRBV11-2	ASSLLTGSNTEAF
TRBJ2-5	TRBV6-1	ASSEGGLQY
TRBJ1-6	TRBV5-1	ADGQHNSPLH
TRBJ2-7	TRBV6-1	ASSEQRERAYEQY
TRBJ2-2	TRBV11-3	ASSPGQGHTGELF
TRBJ2-1	TRBV2	ASSRQGGNEQF
TRBJ1-5	TRBV21-1	ASSKGRGDQPQH
TRBJ2-1	TRBV18	ASSQMAPTGLNEQF
TRBJ2-1	TRBV11-2	ASSPQRTSGGAGEQF
TRBJ2-7	TRBV7-5	ARSTTRKGSNLCEQY
TRBJ2-1	TRBV29-1	SGKREVNEQF
TRBJ1-2	TRBV29-1	SVEVSGKGHEDGYT
TRBJ2-2	TRBV7-9	ASSFGQGAWAGELF
TRBJ1-4	TRBV9	ASSVATSGEGEKLF
TRBJ1-3	TRBV27	ASRGPGNTIY
TRBJ2-3	TRBV5-5	ASSFEGNTDTQY
TRBJ1-2	TRBV19	ASSMGQGNGYT
TRBJ1-2	TRBV30	AWSGTREGPYSYGYT
TRBJ1-4	TRBV27	ASSPPAQTTLF
TRBJ1-2	TRBV27	ASSLFSTGYGYT
TRBJ1-3	TRBV6-1	ASSEGDTGNTIY
TRBJ2-5	TRBV6-5	ASTGSWEQETQY
TRBJ2-3	TRBV5-6	ASRYRVGTDTQY
TRBJ2-7	TRBV28	ASRPRGRWVEEQY
TRBJ2-2	TRBV5-5	ASSFGTSNTGELF
TRBJ2-5	TRBV11-2	ASSRSSGGFQETQY
TRBJ2-5	TRBV10-3	AISATSGEQETQY
TRBJ1-2	TRBV6-6	ASSRPGTGAGYT
TRBJ1-4	TRBV5-1	ASSLLSGTGNEKLF
TRBJ1-3	TRBV11-2	ASSLGISGNTIY
TRBJ2-1	TRBV5-1	ASSLVYYNEQF
TRBJ2-2	TRBV11-2	ASSLVNPRSGELF
TRBJ1-2	TRBV30	AWGRQGGYGYT
TRBJ2-7	TRBV11-2	ASSSRGQGAYEQY
TRBJ1-5	TRBV19	AGGVSNQPQH
TRBJ2-1	TRBV25-1	ASSGLAGGPYEQF
TRBJ1-3	TRBV2	ASSAEGAGGNTIY
TRBJ2-7	TRBV18	ASSPPGLGYEQY
TRBJ1-2	TRBV11-3	ASSLANYGYT
TRBJ1-5	TRBV19	ASSNGQGDNQPQH